This entry lists 31 T cell receptor beta chains sequenced from one sample in a study of T cell responses to AZD1222 COVID-19 vaccine. Produced via immunoSEQ multiplex PCR; TCRdb's table is partial and in-frame only. Of roughly 92,000 clones in the sample, nearly 90% are singletons; the top ten hold almost 8.5%. The material sequenced was peripheral blood, taken on day 0 of AZD1222 vaccination. The receptor source for this set is an adult in good health.

CDR3 nucleotide sequence: TGCGCCAGCAGCTTCTCCGGGACAGGAGAAGGCTACACCTTC. This translates into CASSFSGTGEGYTF. V gene TRBV5-1 combines with J gene TRBJ1-2, with 8 bases matching TRBD1. Germline CDR1 SGHRS, CDR2 YFSETQ. The CDR3 is 14 amino acids. Trimming took 2 bases from V and 8 from J; bases not matched to a gene: 8.

This chain links TRBV28 with TRBJ2-6; D may correspond to TRBD1 or TRBD2 (5 bases each). Germline loops: CDR1 MDHEN, CDR2 SYDVKM. V was clipped by 7 bases and J by 0 bases, with 13 bases between them. This CDR3 comprises 16 residues. The CDR3 nucleotides read TGTGCCAGCACCCCGGGGACCCACTCTGGGGCCAACGTCCTGACTTTC. This translates into CASTPGTHSGANVLTF.

V usage is TRBV18 and J usage is TRBJ1-4; no clear D gene. Deletions cut 6 bases from V and 8 bases from J, with 10 bases between. The CDR3 contains 12 residues. Germline CDR1 KGHSH, CDR2 LQKENI. The CDR3 region is CASSLVSEKLFF. DNA of the CDR3: TGTGCCAGCTCGCTCGTAAGCGAAAAACTGTTTTTT.

The rearrangement links TRBV6-5 to TRBJ2-3; 8 nucleotides align to TRBD2. V shed 7 bases, J shed 2 bases, and the junction held 8 bases outside the gene matches. Germline V gene data show CDR1 as MNHEY and CDR2 as SVGAGI. The CDR3 has 15 amino acids. The CDR3 DNA follows: TGTGCCAGCACCACGGGAGGGGGGAACACAGATACGCAGTATTTT. It codes for CASTTGGGNTDTQYF.

V gene TRBV9 combines with J gene TRBJ2-5; 7 positions match TRBD2. V dropped 0 bases and J dropped 6; count of bases not matched to a gene: 11. This CDR3 spans 16 amino acids. CDR1 and CDR2 (germline): SGDLS, YYNGEE. DNA for the CDR3: TGTGCCAGCAGCGTAGGGTGGAGGGGAGGGCCCCAGACCCAGTACTTC. It encodes CASSVGWRGGPQTQYF.

J is TRBJ1-6 and V is TRBV2; a weak D match, TRBD1 (6 bases). Germline CDR1 SNHLY, CDR2 FYNNEI. The CDR3 covers 17 residues. Trimming left V 7 bases short and J 2 bases short, with 18 bases between. CDR3 coding DNA: TGTGCCAGCACAGGGGTCCCACAAAGCGCCTATAATTCACCCCTCCACTTT. Its translation: CASTGVPQSAYNSPLHF.

The chain carries TRBV18 and TRBJ1-2, with TRBD1 as a possible D gene (6 bases). The CDR3 is 13 amino acids. V lost 3 bases and J lost 6, with 11 bases in between. Germline CDR1 KGHSH, CDR2 LQKENI. The CDR3 coding sequence is TGTGCCAGCTCACCGGACGGGGGCCATGGCTACACCTTC. It specifies CASSPDGGHGYTF.

The chain employs TRBV4-3 and TRBJ2-6; D gene ambiguous. The germline CDR1 and CDR2 sequences are LGHNA and YSLEER. With 1 base removed from V and 0 bases from J, the gap between germline ends came to 13 bases. The CDR3 totals 18 residues. In nucleotides, the CDR3 is TGCGCCAGCAGCCAAGGACGACGGACCCGCTCTGGGGCCAACGTCCTGACTTTC. Its translation: CASSQGRRTRSGANVLTF.

This chain joins TRBV6-5 and TRBJ1-2; D might be TRBD1 (5 bases). This CDR3 contains 15 residues. The germline V gene encodes CDR1 MNHEY and CDR2 SVGAGI. With 7 bases removed from V and 5 bases from J, the gap between germline ends came to 20 bases. The CDR3 DNA follows: TGTGCCAGCATCCCCGGAGGGGCTGGGTTGTATGGCTACACCTTC. Protein product: CASIPGGAGLYGYTF.

The chain employs TRBV6-1 and TRBJ2-2; D perhaps matches TRBD1 (6 bases). Trimming stripped 1 base from V and 4 bases from J, with 10 bases between. The germline CDR1 and CDR2 sequences are MNHNS and SASEGT. This CDR3 is 15 amino acids long. CDR3 coding DNA: TGTGCCAGCAGTGAAGGGAGAGGGGGCACCGGGGAGCTGTTTTTT. As protein: CASSEGRGGTGELFF.

V and J are TRBV6-5 and TRBJ1-1; no firm D call. Germline CDR1 reads MNHEY; CDR2 reads SVGAGI. Trimming removed 8 bases at V and 1 base at J, with 17 bases between. CDR3 length: 15 amino acids. CDR3 DNA: TGTGCCAGCGCCCCTGGATGGGGTAAGAACACTGAAGCTTTCTTT. Its translation: CASAPGWGKNTEAFF.

The chain is built from TRBV9 and TRBJ1-4; 8 bases line up with TRBD1. This CDR3 comprises 16 residues. The germline V gene encodes CDR1 SGDLS and CDR2 YYNGEE. The V and J ends lost 0 bases and 6 bases, in that order; junction bases with no gene match: 7. For the CDR3, the DNA is TGTGCCAGCAGCGTAGAAGGACAGGGAGGGTATGAAAAACTGTTTTTT. Its translation is CASSVEGQGGYEKLFF.

The rearrangement links TRBV9 to TRBJ2-1; D unclear. CDR3 size: 14 residues. V shed 3 bases and J shed 3 bases, with 10 bases lying between them. Germline V gene lookup returns CDR1 SGDLS and CDR2 YYNGEE. The CDR3 coding sequence is TGTGCCAGCAGCGCGTACAGTCTCTACAATGAGCAGTTCTTC. It encodes CASSAYSLYNEQFF.

The chain is built from TRBV6-1 and TRBJ2-5; D perhaps matches TRBD1 (5 bases). Germline loops: CDR1 MNHNS, CDR2 SASEGT. Trimming removed 0 bases at V and 5 bases at J, with 16 bases between. CDR3 length equals 16 residues. This CDR3 is CASSEALMGPRETQYF. CDR3 sequence (DNA): TGTGCCAGCAGTGAAGCGCTTATGGGGCCCAGGGAGACCCAGTACTTC.

The chain has TRBV7-9 and TRBJ1-3; D may be TRBD1 (6 bases). The CDR3 runs 12 residues. V lost 10 bases, J lost 4 bases, and 11 bases lay in between. Germline loops: CDR1 SEHNR, CDR2 FQNEAQ (reference sequence). The CDR3 reads CATQGTGNTIYF. CDR3 sequence (DNA): TGTGCCACCCAGGGGACAGGAAACACCATATATTTT.

The chain is built from TRBV14 and TRBJ1-1; D gene ambiguous. V dropped 5 bases and J dropped 0 bases, with 7 bases sitting between them. This CDR3 has 13 amino acids. Germline CDR1 is SGHDN and CDR2 is FVKESK. CDR3 in DNA: TGTGCCAGCAGCAGAGGATTGAACACTGAAGCTTTCTTT. As protein: CASSRGLNTEAFF.

The chain links TRBV6-5 to TRBJ1-6; D not certain. This CDR3 is built from 16 residues. CDR1 and CDR2 (germline): MNHEY, SVGAGI. V lost 0 bases and J lost 7, with 13 bases in between. The CDR3: CASSYSRVQGNSPLHF. CDR3 coding DNA: TGTGCCAGCAGTTACTCGAGGGTCCAAGGGAATTCACCCCTCCACTTT.

The chain is built from TRBV7-2 and TRBJ1-1, with unresolved D. The CDR3 consists of 13 residues. Trimming removed 8 bases at V and 0 bases at J, with 10 bases between. The germline gives CDR1 SGHTA, CDR2 FQGNSA. The DNA of the CDR3 is TGTGCCAGCCTTAATGAGCTGAACACTGAAGCTTTCTTT. Translation gives CASLNELNTEAFF.

The rearrangement links TRBV16 to TRBJ2-3; a weak D match, TRBD2 (6 bases). In germline, CDR1 is KGHSY, CDR2 FQNENV. The CDR3 totals 15 residues. The V gene lost 0 bases and the J gene lost 4 bases, with 11 bases spanning the gap. CDR3 sequence (DNA): TGTGCCAGCAGCCAATCTGCCAGGGAGGCAGATACGCAGTATTTT. Amino acid sequence: CASSQSAREADTQYF.

The chain employs TRBV7-3 and TRBJ1-3, with D perhaps TRBD1 (6 bases). The CDR3 has 13 residues. Looked up from germline, CDR1 is SGHTA and CDR2 is FQGTGA. V was shortened by 4 bases and J by 4 bases, with 8 bases between the two germline ends. CDR3 nucleotide sequence: TGTGCCAGCAGCTCACAGGGAGGAAACACCATATATTTT. Its protein product is CASSSQGGNTIYF.

CDR3: CASSWWGVVETQYF. In DNA, the CDR3 is TGTGCCAGCAGTTGGTGGGGTGTAGTTGAGACCCAGTACTTC. The V gene is TRBV27, the J gene TRBJ2-5; D ambiguous. The V end was cut by 4 bases, the J end by 5 bases, with 14 bases between. The CDR3 has 14 residues. Germline loops: CDR1 MNHEY, CDR2 SMNVEV (reference sequence).

This clone appeared a few times. The J gene is TRBJ2-2, the V gene TRBV7-3; D unclear. This CDR3 contains 16 residues. In germline, CDR1 is SGHTA, CDR2 FQGTGA. Trimming stripped 1 base from V and 3 bases from J, with 12 bases between. The CDR3 sequence: CASSLIGSTDTGELFF. CDR3 DNA: TGTGCCAGCAGCTTAATTGGTTCTACGGACACCGGGGAGCTGTTTTTT.

The chain has TRBV5-1 and TRBJ1-3; no clear D gene. V lost 4 bases to trimming and J lost 2 bases, with 13 bases between them. Per germline, CDR1 SGHRS and CDR2 YFSETQ. This CDR3 is 15 amino acids long. CDR3 sequence reads: CASSDGRYTGNTIYF. As DNA, the CDR3 is TGCGCCAGCAGCGATGGTCGATACACTGGAAACACCATATATTTT.

CDR3 amino acids: CASSNISAHQETQYF. CDR3 sequence (DNA): TGTGCCAGCAGCAACATATCAGCACACCAAGAGACCCAGTACTTC. The V and J genes are TRBV21-1 and TRBJ2-5. TRBV21-1 counts as a pseudogene. This CDR3 comprises 15 residues.

This chain connects TRBV7-2 to TRBJ1-6; the match to TRBD1 covers 7 bases. CDR1 SGHTA and CDR2 FQGNSA come from the germline V gene. J gave up 6 bases and V 5 bases, and 4 bases lay outside the gene matches. This CDR3 spans 14 amino acids. The CDR3 DNA sequence: TGTGCCAGCAGCCGGGACAGCGTTAATTCACCCCTCCACTTT. Amino acids: CASSRDSVNSPLHF.

The chain carries TRBV6-2 or TRBV6-3 and TRBJ2-1, with D tentatively TRBD2 (7 bases). CDR1 MNHEY and CDR2 SVGEGT come from the germline V gene. V was shortened by 5 bases and J by 6 bases, with 20 bases between the two germline ends. CDR3 size: 16 residues. The CDR3 spells CASSPDPGGLLNEQFF. The CDR3 DNA follows: TGTGCCAGCAGTCCCGACCCGGGGGGCCTCCTCAATGAGCAGTTCTTC.

The chain carries TRBV5-1 and TRBJ1-3; D ambiguous. Trimming left V 0 bases short and J 4 bases short, with 8 bases between. This CDR3 has 14 amino acids. Germline V gives CDR1 SGHRS, CDR2 YFSETQ. The CDR3 reads CASSLDGSGNTIYF. The DNA of the CDR3 is TGCGCCAGCAGCTTGGACGGATCCGGAAACACCATATATTTT.

This chain connects TRBV10-3 to TRBJ1-2; TRBD1 matches at 10 bases. The V segment lost 3 bases and the J segment 6 bases; nucleotides outside the gene matches: 7. Germline CDR1 reads ENHRY; CDR2 reads SYGVKD. This CDR3 has 15 amino acids. The CDR3 spells CAISDLTGTGDGYTF. For the CDR3, the DNA is TGTGCCATCAGTGATTTGACCGGGACAGGGGATGGCTACACCTTC.

The chain combines TRBV19 with TRBJ2-1; D not certain. V lost 5 bases and J 0 bases, leaving 11 bases between the germline ends. The CDR3 is made up of 15 amino acids. Per the germline V gene, CDR1 is LNHDA and CDR2 is SQIVND (reference sequence). CDR3 DNA: TGTGCCAGTAGTTTCGTGGAGAGCTCCTACAATGAGCAGTTCTTC. Its protein is CASSFVESSYNEQFF.

The count of this clone is one. This sequence joins TRBV19 and TRBJ2-2; D is unresolved. The germline V gene encodes CDR1 LNHDA and CDR2 SQIVND (reference sequence). V was clipped by 0 bases and J by 2 bases, with 10 bases between them. This CDR3 region has 16 residues. This chain's CDR3 is CASSIEGHLNTGELFF. The CDR3 DNA reads as TGTGCCAGTAGTATAGAGGGCCACCTAAACACCGGGGAGCTGTTTTTT. Using reference TRBV19 and TRBJ2-2 for the parts outside the CDR3, the full variable domain is DGGITQSPKYLFRKEGQNVTLSCEQNLNHDAMYWYRQDPGQGLRLIYYSQIVNDFQKGDIAEGYSVSREKKESFPLTVTSAQKNPTAFYLCASSIEGHLNTGELFFGEGSRLTVL.

The rearrangement joins TRBV10-1 to TRBJ1-5; the D gene is possibly TRBD1 (5 bases). The germline V and J ends were trimmed by 7 bases and 0 bases, with 16 bases remaining between them. From germline, CDR1 is WNHNN and CDR2 SYGVQD (reference sequence). The CDR3 is 16 amino acids. The CDR3 region is CASTQRGEVSNQPQHF. In nucleotides, the CDR3 is TGCGCCAGCACCCAGCGGGGCGAAGTTAGCAATCAGCCCCAGCATTTT.